These T cell receptor beta chains were read from a single sample in a study of shared clonotypes between healthy human individuals. Here immunoSEQ multiplex PCR was the method, and the copy in TCRdb shows in-frame clones only, minus some. The table includes 490,000 or so clones, about 82% detected once. Sequenced input: PBMCs. These receptor sequences come from a woman aged 40 to 50 in good health. Some clones in this sample may be carry-over from other donors' samples. The CDR3 runs from the conserved cysteine through the conserved F or W. D genes are given only for firm matches. A clone size is listed for some rows: how often the clone was seen (once, few, many), or a class if it is expanded.

TRBJ2-3 15 NA TRBV11-1 TRBD1 TGTGCCAGCAGCTTGAGACAGGGGGCAATAGATACGCAGTATTTT CASSLRQGAIDTQYF
TRBJ2-7 12 few TRBV5-1 NA TGCGCCAGCAGCTTGGCGGGGGACGAGCAGTACTTC CASSLAGDEQYF
TRBJ2-1 16 once TRBV28 TRBD1 TGTGCCAGCAGTTTATGGGAGAGGGGGCAGTACAATGAGCAGTTCTTC CASSLWERGQYNEQFF
TRBJ2-5 16 NA TRBV11-2 TRBD2 TGTGCCAGCAGCTTACAACTAGCGGGAGGTTTTGAGACCCAGTACTTC CASSLQLAGGFETQYF
TRBJ1-2 13 many TRBV6-5 NA TGTGCCAGCAGTCCTTCTCCCAACTATGGCTACACCTTC CASSPSPNYGYTF
TRBJ2-4 13 NA TRBV18 NA TGTGCCAGCTCACCACCCGGCGAAAACATTCAGTACTTC CASSPPGENIQYF
TRBJ2-1 12 few TRBV30 NA TGTGCCTGGAGTCCCAATAACAATGAGCAGTTCTTC CAWSPNNNEQFF
TRBJ2-3 16 NA TRBV5-4 NA TGTGCCAGCAGCTTGACGACTAGGGCTCTCACAGATACGCAGTATTTT CASSLTTRALTDTQYF
TRBJ1-1 15 NA TRBV15 NA TGTGCCACCAGCAGAGATATAGGGCTAAACACTGAAGCTTTCTTT CATSRDIGLNTEAFF
TRBJ2-7 15 once TRBV28 TRBD1 TGTGCCAATCAACAGGGCGGACAGGGCCCCAACGAGCAGTACTTC CANQQGGQGPNEQYF
TRBJ1-1 13 NA TRBV7-2 NA TGTGCCAGCAGCTTAGGGGGAAGCGCTGAAGCTTTCTTT CASSLGGSAEAFF
TRBJ1-1 15 NA TRBV4-1 NA TGCGCCAGCAGCCTTTTATTCGGGGTTGGGACTGAAGCTTTCTTT CASSLLFGVGTEAFF
TRBJ2-5 15 NA TRBV7-2 TRBD1 TGTGCCAGCAGCTTAGCGACAGGGAAGGAGGAGACCCAGTACTTC CASSLATGKEETQYF
TRBJ2-7 11 few TRBV6-6 NA TGTGCCGGCTCCCCCCATCGCGAGCAGTACTTC CAGSPHREQYF
TRBJ2-7 15 NA TRBV28 TRBD2 TGTGCCAGCAGCCTTCTAGCGGATAGCTCCTACGAGCAGTACTTC CASSLLADSSYEQYF
TRBJ2-7 16 NA TRBV1 NA TGCACCAGCAGCCAAGGGCGGGAGGGCTCCTCCTACGAGCAGTACTTC CTSSQGREGSSYEQYF
TRBJ2-2 15 NA TRBV7-6 TRBD2 TGTGCCAGCAGCTCAGCAGCGGGAGGATACGGGGAGCTGTTTTTT CASSSAAGGYGELFF
TRBJ1-2 15 few TRBV9 NA TGTGCCAGCAGCGTAGATAGGACAGCTAACTATGGCTACACCTTC CASSVDRTANYGYTF